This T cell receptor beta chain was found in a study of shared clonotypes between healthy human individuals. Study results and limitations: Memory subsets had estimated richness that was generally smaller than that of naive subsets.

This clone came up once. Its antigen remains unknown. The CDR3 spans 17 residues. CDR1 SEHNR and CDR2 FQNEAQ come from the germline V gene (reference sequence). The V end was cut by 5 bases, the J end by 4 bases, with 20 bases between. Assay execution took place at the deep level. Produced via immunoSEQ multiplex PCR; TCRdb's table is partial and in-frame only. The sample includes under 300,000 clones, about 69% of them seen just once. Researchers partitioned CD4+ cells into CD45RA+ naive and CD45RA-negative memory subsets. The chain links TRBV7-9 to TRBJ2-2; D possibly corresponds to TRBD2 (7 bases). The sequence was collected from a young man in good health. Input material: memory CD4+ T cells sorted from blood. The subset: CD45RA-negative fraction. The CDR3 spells CASSNPPGGWPTGELFF. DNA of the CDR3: TGTGCCAGCAGCAACCCCCCGGGGGGCTGGCCCACCGGGGAGCTGTTTTTT.